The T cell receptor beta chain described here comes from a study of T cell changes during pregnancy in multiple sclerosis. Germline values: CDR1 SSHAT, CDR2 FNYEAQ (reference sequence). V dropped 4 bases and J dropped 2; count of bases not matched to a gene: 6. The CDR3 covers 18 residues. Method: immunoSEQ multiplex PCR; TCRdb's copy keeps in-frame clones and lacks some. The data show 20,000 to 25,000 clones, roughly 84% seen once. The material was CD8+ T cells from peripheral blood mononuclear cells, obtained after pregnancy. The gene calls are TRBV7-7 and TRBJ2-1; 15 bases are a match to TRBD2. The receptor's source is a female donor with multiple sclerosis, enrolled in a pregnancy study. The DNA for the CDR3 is TGTGCCAGCAGCTCAGGACTAGCGGGAGGGCCGCCCTACAATGAGCAGTTCTTC. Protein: CASSSGLAGGPPYNEQFF. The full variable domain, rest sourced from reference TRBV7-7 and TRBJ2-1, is GAGVSQSPRYKVTKRGQDVTLRCDPISSHATLYWYQQALGQGPEFLTYFNYEAQPDKSGLPSDRFSAERPEGSISTLTIQRTEQRDSAMYRCASSSGLAGGPPYNEQFFGPGTRLTVL.